This T cell receptor beta chain appears in the sequencing data of a study of blood T cell repertoires in COVID-19. The germline V and J ends were trimmed by 7 bases and 8 bases, with 12 bases remaining between them. Germline CDR1 reads MNHEY; CDR2 reads SVGAGI. This CDR3 is 13 amino acids long. The table came from immunoSEQ multiplex PCR; TCRdb's copy has only in-frame clones and leaves some out. Here the sample spans about 180,000 clones, approximately 85% being singletons. The receptor comes from a man aged 35 to 55 who had recovered from COVID-19. Sequencing was done on a sample of PBMCs or T cells enriched from blood (not recorded which). The genes are TRBV6-5 and TRBJ1-6; perhaps TRBD1 as D (5 bases). Here the CDR3 reads CASTRAADSPLHF. CDR3 DNA sequence: TGTGCCAGCACCAGGGCGGCCGATTCACCCCTCCACTTT.